The 20 T cell receptor beta chains presented below share a single source sample, sequenced in a study of cytomegalovirus exposure and HLA in healthy donors. Both 60 Vbeta primers and 13 Jbeta primers went into the PCR. The table came from immunoSEQ multiplex PCR; TCRdb's copy has only in-frame clones and leaves some out. The sample yields about 110,000 clones, roughly four fifths seen once. Sequencing was performed on PBMCs. The receptor set was obtained from a man aged 45 to 65 in good health and CMV-seronegative.

The chain uses TRBV4-3 and TRBJ1-1, with 7 bases aligning to TRBD1. Germline loops: CDR1 LGHNA, CDR2 YSLEER. CDR3 size: 14 residues. The ends lost 4 bases at V and 5 bases at J; junction bases unmatched: 7. The DNA for the CDR3 is TGCGCCAGCAGCCCTTCAGGACAGGAAACTGAAGCTTTCTTT. Amino acid sequence: CASSPSGQETEAFF.

The CDR3 sequence is CASSAYQETQYF. Here the CDR3 DNA reads TGTGCCAGCAGTGCCTACCAAGAGACCCAGTACTTC. The rearrangement joins TRBV6-1 to TRBJ2-5, with unresolved D. V lost 4 bases and J lost 0, with 3 bases in between. Germline V lookup: CDR1 MNHNS, CDR2 SASEGT. This CDR3 spans 12 amino acids.

The chain recombines TRBV5-1 with TRBJ2-5; TRBD2 matches 12 bases. Per the germline V gene, CDR1 is SGHRS and CDR2 is YFSETQ. The CDR3 totals 17 residues. J gave up 1 base and V 1 base, and 5 bases lay outside the gene matches. CDR3 protein: CASSLTSGGQAQETQYF. CDR3 sequence (DNA): TGCGCCAGCAGCTTGACTAGCGGGGGGCAAGCCCAAGAGACCCAGTACTTC.

In the case of this clone: Its ends do not fully match the called genes, so a read error is possible. The same CDR3 is also encoded by other DNA sequences in this sample. The genes are TRBV7-6 and TRBJ2-5; 11 bases match TRBD2. CDR1 is SGHVS, CDR2 FNYEAQ, per germline. This CDR3 region has 16 residues. The CDR3 nucleotides read TGTGCCAGCAGCCCTCGACTAGCGGGGAGTGGAGAGACTCAGTACTTC. Its translation is CASSPRLAGSGETQYF.

The chain recombines TRBV5-1 with TRBJ1-4, with D tentatively TRBD1 (6 bases). Between the trimmed V and J ends, which lost 0 bases and 2 bases, there was a span of 11 bases. CDR3 length: 16 amino acids. CDR1 is SGHRS, CDR2 YFSETQ, per germline. CDR3 in amino acids: CASSLEPGVTNEKLFF. Written as DNA, the CDR3 is TGCGCCAGCAGCTTGGAGCCAGGGGTCACTAATGAAAAACTGTTTTTT.

This chain uses TRBV2 with TRBJ1-4; weak D call: TRBD1 (6 bases). Germline V lookup: CDR1 SNHLY, CDR2 FYNNEI. Trimming stripped 7 bases from V and 1 base from J, with 10 bases between. The CDR3 has 14 residues. CDR3 nucleotides: TGTGCCAGCACTATGGACAGAACTAATGAAAAACTGTTTTTT. Protein product: CASTMDRTNEKLFF.

The chain combines TRBV7-8 with TRBJ2-7; 8 bases align to TRBD1. This CDR3 comprises 13 residues. V lost 5 bases, J lost 6 bases, and 6 bases stayed unmatched. Per the germline V gene, CDR1 is SGHVS and CDR2 is FQNEAQ. CDR3 amino acids: CASSVRDRTEQYV. Written as DNA, the CDR3 is TGTGCCAGCAGCGTCCGGGACAGGACCGAGCAGTACGTC.

This clone has ten or more counts. In DNA form, the CDR3 reads TGTGCCAGCAGGGACTCTAGCGGGGGGACAGATACGCAGTATTTT. Protein sequence: CASRDSSGGTDTQYF. The J gene is TRBJ2-3, the V gene TRBV2; 11 bases align to TRBD2. V lost 6 bases and J lost 3; bases outside the gene matches: 5. The CDR3 length is 15 residues. Germline CDR1 is SNHLY and CDR2 is FYNNEI.

The chain links TRBV30 to TRBJ2-7; 8 bases line up with TRBD1. The CDR3 length is 15 residues. Germline trimming cut 2 bases from V and 3 bases from J; bases unmatched to any gene: 9. The germline V gene encodes CDR1 GTSNPN and CDR2 SVGIG (reference sequence). In DNA, the CDR3 is TGTGCCTGGAGTCCGGGCAGGGGGCCGGGCTACGAGCAGTACTTC. Protein sequence: CAWSPGRGPGYEQYF.

The chain couples TRBV30 to TRBJ1-2; 9 bases agree with TRBD1. Trimming removed 4 bases from V and 2 bases from J; junction bases left unmatched: 2. The CDR3 loop spans 13 amino acids. The V gene's germline CDR1 is GTSNPN and CDR2 SVGIG (reference sequence). CDR3 region: CAWNDRGNYGYTF. As DNA, the CDR3 is TGTGCCTGGAATGACAGGGGGAACTATGGCTACACCTTC.

The V and J genes are TRBV5-4 and TRBJ1-6; 10 positions agree with TRBD1. Germline CDR1 and CDR2: SGHNT and YYREEE (reference sequence). This CDR3 spans 15 amino acids. V gave up 5 bases and J gave up 6 bases; unmatched junction bases: 5. CDR3 amino acids: CASRTGTGVNSPLHF. The CDR3 bases are TGTGCCAGCAGAACCGGGACAGGGGTTAATTCACCCCTCCACTTT.

This clone appeared once. V is TRBV12-5 and J is TRBJ2-2; D may be TRBD1 (6 bases). Germline V lookup: CDR1 LGHNT, CDR2 FRNRAP. Deletions cut 1 base from V and 5 bases from J, with 14 bases between. The CDR3 has 16 amino acids. The CDR3 DNA reads TGTGCTAGTGGTTTGGAGGCAGGGGCGTGGACCGGGGAGCTGTTTTTT. This encodes CASGLEAGAWTGELFF.

The chain couples TRBV28 to TRBJ2-3; 7 nucleotides match TRBD2. The germline V gene encodes CDR1 MDHEN and CDR2 SYDVKM. CDR3 size: 12 residues. The V segment lost 6 bases and the J segment 5 bases; nucleotides outside the gene matches: 2. CDR3 DNA: TGTGCCAGCAGCTCGGGGGGAGATACGCAGTATTTT. It translates to CASSSGGDTQYF.

The chain joins TRBV5-1 to TRBJ2-2; 8 nucleotides line up with TRBD2. The CDR3 is 17 amino acids. Germline trimming cut 1 base from V and 2 bases from J; bases unmatched to any gene: 7. Germline V gene sequence: CDR1 SGHRS, CDR2 YFSETQ. DNA of the CDR3: TGCGCCAGCAGCTTGAAGCCTAGCGGGCCTAACACCGGGGAGCTGTTTTTT. Its translation: CASSLKPSGPNTGELFF.

The rearrangement joins TRBV30 to TRBJ1-3, with D maybe TRBD1 (6 bases). Per the germline V gene, CDR1 is GTSNPN and CDR2 is SVGIG (reference sequence). This CDR3 is 13 amino acids long. V was pared by 5 bases and J by 0 bases, with 8 bases between. The CDR3 coding sequence is TGTGCCTGGGCGACAGGCTCTGGAAACACCATATATTTT. Amino acids: CAWATGSGNTIYF. The variable domain in full, completed from reference TRBV30 and TRBJ1-3, reads SQTIHQWPATLVQPVGSPLSLECTVEGTSNPNLYWYRQAAGRGLQLLFYSVGIGQISSEVPQNLSASRPQDRQFILSSKKLLLSDSGFYLCAWATGSGNTIYFGEGSWLTVV.

V gene TRBV6-6 combines with J gene TRBJ1-5; the D is unclear. The CDR3 has 15 residues. V lost 0 bases and J lost 0, with 6 bases in between. From germline, CDR1 is MNHNY and CDR2 SVGAGI (reference sequence). Written as DNA, the CDR3 is TGTGCCAGCAGTTACTCGAGAGATAGCAATCAGCCCCAGCATTTT. Protein: CASSYSRDSNQPQHF.

As regards this clone: This sample includes further DNA sequences coding for the same CDR3. The chain recombines TRBV27 with TRBJ1-5; TRBD1 matches at 7 bases. V lost 5 bases, J lost 6 bases, and 7 bases stayed unmatched. The CDR3 has 14 residues. CDR1 MNHEY and CDR2 SMNVEV come from the germline V gene (reference sequence). CDR3: CASSLTGVGQPQHF. DNA of the CDR3: TGTGCCAGCAGTCTAACAGGGGTGGGTCAGCCCCAGCATTTT.

V usage is TRBV6-5 and J usage is TRBJ2-7; 10 bases align to TRBD1. CDR3 length: 14 amino acids. The ends lost 5 bases at V and 4 bases at J; junction bases unmatched: 5. CDR1 MNHEY and CDR2 SVGAGI come from the germline V gene. CDR3 nucleotides: TGTGCCAGCAGTCAGCGACAGGGGGCTTACGAGCAGTACGTC. This gives the protein CASSQRQGAYEQYV.

V is TRBV4-1 and J is TRBJ2-7; no firm D call. The CDR3 length is 12 residues. Germline CDR1 and CDR2: MGHRA and YSYEKL. V dropped 0 bases and J dropped 5 bases, with 5 bases sitting between them. Written as DNA, the CDR3 is TGCGCCAGCAGCCAAGACCGCGACGAGCAGTACTTC. It is translated as CASSQDRDEQYF.

V usage is TRBV7-2 and J usage is TRBJ1-5, with a weak D call TRBD1 (5 bases). The CDR3 totals 17 residues. V was shortened by 1 base and J by 3 bases, with 16 bases between the two germline ends. Germline CDR1 and CDR2: SGHTA and FQGNSA. Here the CDR3 reads CASSLVGSDRINQPQHF. In DNA form, the CDR3 reads TGTGCCAGCAGCTTAGTAGGGTCAGACAGAATCAATCAGCCCCAGCATTTT.